This entry lists 7 T cell receptor beta chains sequenced from one sample in a study of cytomegalovirus exposure and HLA in healthy donors. Assay used: immunoSEQ multiplex PCR; TCRdb lists only in-frame clones, some missing. The sample contains 150,000 to 200,000 clones, approximately 86% of which appear only once. The sample consisted of PBMCs. All receptors derive from a man aged 18-30 years in good health and CMV-seropositive.

This rearrangement joins TRBV9 to TRBJ1-1; no reliable D call. The germline V gene has CDR1 SGDLS and CDR2 YYNGEE. The CDR3 contains 15 residues. Trimming cost V 2 bases and J 1 base, with 12 bases left between them. The CDR3 bases are TGTGCCAGCAGCGTGGGAGACTCCACGAACACTGAAGCTTTCTTT. It codes for CASSVGDSTNTEAFF.

CDR3: CASSEWRLAFF. Here the CDR3 DNA reads TGTGCCAGCAGTGAGTGGAGGTTAGCTTTCTTT. The chain is built from TRBV6-4 and TRBJ1-1, with unresolved D. Germline values: CDR1 MRHNA, CDR2 SNTAGT. V was shortened by 3 bases and J by 10 bases, with 9 bases between the two germline ends. This CDR3 spans 11 amino acids.

This clone was seen just once. The gene calls are TRBV6-5 and TRBJ1-1; TRBD1 is a possible D gene (6 bases). Germline loops: CDR1 MNHEY, CDR2 SVGAGI. The CDR3 runs 13 residues. V gave up 5 bases and J gave up 4 bases, with 11 bases separating them. The CDR3 DNA sequence: TGTGCCAGCAGTCTTCAGGGGATCACTGAAGCTTTCTTT. This codes for CASSLQGITEAFF.

The V and J genes are TRBV5-5 and TRBJ1-2, with D unresolved. From germline, CDR1 is SGHKS and CDR2 YYEKEE (reference sequence). V shed 1 base and J shed 5 bases, with 9 bases lying between them. CDR3 length equals 13 residues. CDR3 sequence (DNA): TGTGCCAGCAGCTTGCCCTACGATTATGGCTACACCTTC. It translates to CASSLPYDYGYTF.

The chain uses TRBV9 and TRBJ1-2, with no clear D. The V gene's germline CDR1 is SGDLS and CDR2 YYNGEE. The ends were cut back, 4 bases at V and 3 bases at J, with 19 bases in the middle. The CDR3 has 16 amino acids. CDR3 residues: CASSSPGGIIDYGYTF. In nucleotides, the CDR3 is TGTGCCAGCAGCTCTCCAGGCGGGATAATCGACTATGGCTACACCTTC.

The V call is TRBV5-1, the J call TRBJ1-1, with D perhaps matching TRBD1 (5 bases). V was cut by 4 bases and J by 3 bases, with 13 bases left in between. This CDR3 region has 14 residues. In germline, CDR1 is SGHRS, CDR2 YFSETQ. The CDR3 DNA follows: TGCGCCAGCAGCGCTCAAGACAGCTACACTGAAGCTTTCTTT. Translation gives CASSAQDSYTEAFF.

The V gene is TRBV11-2, the J gene TRBJ1-2, with 9 bases matching TRBD1. This CDR3 region has 19 residues. V lost 3 bases, J lost 1 base, and 15 bases stayed unmatched. Germline CDR1 and CDR2: SGHAT and FQNNGV. The DNA of the CDR3 is TGTGCCAGCAGCTTCGCAGCGGGACAGGGAGCCCATCTTAACTATGGCTACACCTTC. Protein: CASSFAAGQGAHLNYGYTF.